These 17 T cell receptor beta chains came from one sample sequenced in a study of identical twins. TCRdb used MiXCR to reprocess the 5' RACE reads, holding one entry per CDR3 protein. The data show some 1,700,000 distinct CDR3 sequences, around a third seen once. Sequencing used cord blood. These receptors were taken from a newborn girl in good health.

This clonotype showed up just a few times. The gene calls are TRBV21-1 and TRBJ2-3; the table's D call TRBD2 went unverified against the DNA. TRBV21-1 is recorded as a pseudogene. CDR3 length: 16 amino acids. In nucleotides, the CDR3 is TGTGCCAGCAGCAAGGGACTAGCGGGGACCACAGATACGCAGTATTTT. Translation gives CASSKGLAGTTDTQYF.

This clonotype was detected ten times or more. V gene TRBV7-6 combines with J gene TRBJ2-1; TRBD2 agrees at 9 bases. The V gene end was trimmed by 1 base and the J gene end by 4 bases; junction bases not matched to a gene: 8. CDR1 is SGHVS and CDR2 is FNYEAQ in the germline V gene. The length of the CDR3 is 17 residues. The CDR3 protein is CASSLVSASGKYNEQFF. Written as DNA, the CDR3 is TGTGCCAGCAGCTTAGTATCGGCTAGCGGGAAATACAATGAGCAGTTCTTC.

The rearrangement links TRBV7-2 to TRBJ2-3; D not resolved. The germline gives CDR1 SGHTA, CDR2 FQGNSA. The CDR3 is made up of 17 amino acids. Between the trimmed V and J ends, which lost 2 bases and 0 bases, there was a span of 15 bases. This CDR3 is CASSLRFTTRSTDTQYF. For the CDR3, the DNA is TGTGCCAGCAGCTTACGGTTTACAACCCGGAGCACAGATACGCAGTATTTT.

This clonotype showed up just a few times. The chain links TRBV24-1 to TRBJ2-3; TRBD1 might be the D (6 bases). Trimming removed 3 bases at V and 2 bases at J, with 8 bases between. CDR3 length equals 14 residues. CDR1 and CDR2 from the germline V gene are KGHDR and SFDVKD. CDR3 in DNA: TGTGCCACCAGTGATGGACAGCCCACAGATACGCAGTATTTT. This translates into CATSDGQPTDTQYF.

In this sample, this clonotype turned up many times. This rearrangement joins TRBV6-5 to TRBJ1-2; 7 bases match TRBD1. Germline trimming cut 4 bases from V and 6 bases from J; bases unmatched to any gene: 5. Germline CDR1 and CDR2: MNHEY and SVGAGI. The CDR3 totals 13 residues. The CDR3 here is CASSSQGGNGYTF. In nucleotides, the CDR3 is TGTGCCAGCAGTTCCCAGGGGGGGAATGGCTACACCTTC.

The gene calls are TRBV2 and TRBJ2-7; TRBD2 matches at 9 bases. CDR3 size: 15 residues. Germline V gives CDR1 SNHLY, CDR2 FYNNEI. V trimming: 7 bases; J trimming: 1 base; junction bases outside the gene matches: 8. The DNA of the CDR3 is TGTGCCAGCATTCGGCTAGCGGGGATATCCTACGAGCAGTACTTC. It is translated as CASIRLAGISYEQYF.

The sample holds a few counts of this clonotype. The chain uses TRBV15 and TRBJ2-1, with D perhaps TRBD2 (6 bases). With 3 bases removed from V and 0 bases from J, the gap between germline ends came to 15 bases. The CDR3 length is 17 residues. Germline CDR1 and CDR2: LNHNV and YYDKDF (reference sequence). CDR3 region: CATSSELLASSYNEQFF. The CDR3 DNA reads TGTGCCACCAGCAGTGAACTTCTAGCGAGCTCCTACAATGAGCAGTTCTTC.

The chain has TRBV7-2 and TRBJ2-5; 10 positions match TRBD2. CDR1 SGHTA and CDR2 FQGNSA come from the germline V gene. V dropped 1 base and J dropped 1; count of bases not matched to a gene: 6. CDR3 length equals 17 residues. Written as DNA, the CDR3 is TGTGCCAGCAGCTTAGATTCTACTAGCGGGGTCCAAGAGACCCAGTACTTC. Amino acid sequence: CASSLDSTSGVQETQYF.

The chain combines TRBV18 with TRBJ2-7; D is unclear. There are 16 residues in the CDR3. Trimming took off 6 bases at V and 2 bases at J, with 20 bases between the two ends. Germline-derived CDR1 and CDR2 are KGHSH and LQKENI. The CDR3 nucleotides read TGTGCCAGCTCGGAGTGGGAAGGGCGAGGTCCCTACGAGCAGTACTTC. Translated: CASSEWEGRGPYEQYF.

This clonotype has just a few counts. The V call is TRBV6-5, the J call TRBJ2-5; 9 bases are shared with TRBD2. The CDR3 has 15 residues. Germline lookup yields CDR1 MNHEY and CDR2 SVGAGI. Losses at the gene ends were 2 bases for V and 11 bases for J; bases not matched to a gene: 12. The CDR3 coding sequence is TGTGCCAGCAGTTACGGTGGCGGGGGGGACAATGAGCAGTACTTC. Encoded protein: CASSYGGGGDNEQYF.

To note about this clonotype: The junction shows a germline mismatch at one end, possibly a read error. The J gene is TRBJ2-7, the V gene TRBV7-2; D uncertain. The CDR3 length is 14 residues. The V gene's germline CDR1 is SGHTA and CDR2 FQGNSA. CDR3 DNA sequence: TGTGCCGGCAGCCAGTTCTTCCTCTCCTACGAGCAGTACTTC. Residues: CAGSQFFLSYEQYF.

This clonotype has only a few counts. The CDR3 DNA reads TGTGCCAGCAGTGAAGCTCTAGCGGGATTTCACAATGAGCAGTTCTTC. This sequence encodes CASSEALAGFHNEQFF. The chain is built from TRBV6-1 and TRBJ2-1; the match to TRBD2 covers 9 bases. The trim removed 0 bases at V and 5 bases at J, leaving 5 bases unmatched. The CDR3 covers 16 residues. CDR1 MNHNS and CDR2 SASEGT come from the germline V gene.

This clonotype turned up a few times. The rearrangement uses TRBV20-1 and TRBJ1-1, with unresolved D. With 1 base removed from V and 0 bases from J, the gap between germline ends came to 9 bases. The CDR3 extends over 14 amino acids. From germline, CDR1 is DFQATT and CDR2 SNEGSKA (reference sequence). CDR3 sequence reads: CSARVQLMNTEAFF. The DNA for the CDR3 is TGCAGTGCTAGAGTTCAGCTCATGAACACTGAAGCTTTCTTT.

The chain is built from TRBV15 and TRBJ2-7; 7 nucleotides agree with TRBD2. The ends lost 0 bases at V and 8 bases at J; junction bases unmatched: 19. The CDR3 runs to 18 residues. The germline V gene has CDR1 LNHNV and CDR2 YYDKDF (reference sequence). Written as DNA, the CDR3 is TGTGCCACCAGCAGAGATCCGCCCGGGGGGTACACCGGATGGCAGCAGTACTTC. This translates into CATSRDPPGGYTGWQQYF.

The rearrangement uses TRBV6-1 and TRBJ1-2, with 7 bases lining up with TRBD1. The CDR3 contains 15 residues. After removal of 7 bases from V and 0 bases from J, the junction contained 8 bases not matched to a gene. Germline CDR1 MNHNS, CDR2 SASEGT. The CDR3 here is CASTRQGKANYGYTF. As DNA, the CDR3 is TGTGCCAGCACCCGACAGGGTAAGGCTAACTATGGCTACACCTTC.

This clonotype was counted a few times. The CDR3 protein is CASRFGTGNNEQFF. In DNA form, the CDR3 reads TGTGCCAGCAGATTTGGGACAGGGAACAATGAGCAGTTCTTC. The chain has TRBV7-2 and TRBJ2-1, with 9 nucleotides matching TRBD1. Germline loops: CDR1 SGHTA, CDR2 FQGNSA. CDR3 size: 14 residues. V lost 6 bases and J lost 5; bases outside the gene matches: 5.

This clonotype was seen a few times. The J gene is TRBJ2-2, the V gene TRBV27, with TRBD2 as a possible D gene (6 bases). Trimming removed 3 bases at V and 2 bases at J, with 10 bases between. Germline CDR1 reads MNHEY; CDR2 reads SMNVEV (reference sequence). The CDR3 is 15 residues long. The CDR3 reads CASSFLAQNTGELFF. The CDR3 nucleotides are TGTGCCAGCAGTTTCCTAGCGCAAAACACCGGGGAGCTGTTTTTT.